One T cell receptor beta chain is described in this entry. The specificity of this receptor is unknown. No base quality values were provided; no much bigger clone lies one nucleotide off. The data derive from a study of blood T cell repertoires in COVID-19 (dated by TCRdb to about 2020). Turning to the overall study: Collaborator samples came from the United States, Italy and Spain and covered acute and convalescent phases of COVID-19. The prospective study material was composed of cDNA or gDNA derived from T cells, B-cell-depleted T cells, or PBMCs. Subjects who had been exposed to COVID-19, were actively infected with it, or had recovered from it provided the deeply sampled blood TCRbeta repertoires that made up the dataset. The repertoires were released in a freely available public database meant as a resource for research on the immune response to SARS-CoV-2. Samples were obtained from the ongoing ImmuneRACE study (first 160 participants) and from roughly 1,300 subjects provided by 6 global collaborators. A de-identified subject ID, COVID-19 status, age in years and sex were almost always included in the sample metadata. HLA class I and class II types, where available, came from metadata supplied by the sample provider rather than from assay-based typing.

At one collaborating source in Seattle, patients were enrolled during active infection and were followed longitudinally through the course of disease. The collaborating institutions used their own protocols to collect whole blood in K2EDTA tubes. For TCRbeta analysis, collaborators shipped samples in one of three forms: frozen whole blood, isolated PBMCs, or DNA extracted from either of those sample types. General conclusions and limits of the study: How much clinical and demographic metadata was included differed by source and by participant, and the metadata was provided uncurated.

From V the trimming removes 4 bases and from J it removes 2 bases, while the gene matches leave 1 base of the junction unaccounted for. From a lookup of the germline V gene, CDR1 and CDR2 are MGHRA and YSYEKL. Spanning cysteine to phenylalanine, the CDR3 consists of 16 amino acids. Of all the DNA, just the CDR3 is kept, 48 bases in frame from base 1. The immunoSEQ Assay, a bias-controlled multiplex PCR, was used to amplify TCRbeta CDR3 regions from genomic DNA. The study's own analysis went as follows. The number of nucleated cells in each sample was estimated by amplification of reference gene primers within the assay. To quantify the absolute abundance of each unique TCRbeta CDR3 rearrangement, sequence reads were collapsed and filtered. For each sample, productive Simpson clonality was calculated as the square root of Simpson's diversity index across productive rearrangements. TCRdb carries this immuneACCESS record with in-frame sequences only. Its versions omit some clonotypes, under half of them owing to an unresolved V gene in the studies checked, with the rest unexplained. V, J and clone size derive from that table, while D and trimming were established from the DNA sequence. This sample lists some 80,000 clones; 75% to 85% were detected once. More than 9.5% of the sample rests with the top ten.

Recombination connected TRBV4-1 to TRBJ2-2; 13 central nucleotides agree with TRBD2. This TCR came from a man between 45 and 60 years old with COVID-19, enrolled during active disease. The material sequenced was peripheral blood. Here is the DNA: TGCGCCAGCAGCCGACTAGCGGGAGGAAACACCGGGGAGCTGTTTTTT. The encoded protein is CASSRLAGGNTGELFF.